A single sample is the source of the 18 T cell receptor beta chains below, sequenced in a study of spatial heterogeneity in lung cancer. TCRdb used MiXCR to reprocess the 5' RACE reads, holding one entry per CDR3 protein. The table records 45,000 to 55,000 distinct CDR3 sequences, approximately 5% of them present only once. Regarding time point: sample taken at primary tumor resection. The sequenced sample was PBMCs, obtained at surgery. The receptors originated from a male donor with early-stage non-small cell lung cancer.

The chain joins TRBV30 to TRBJ2-5; D is possibly TRBD2 (5 bases). V was pared by 0 bases and J by 5 bases, with 7 bases between. Germline V gene data show CDR1 as GTSNPN and CDR2 as SVGIG (reference sequence). The CDR3 consists of 12 residues. The CDR3 sequence: CAWSVRGETQYF. As DNA, the CDR3 is TGTGCCTGGAGTGTACGGGGTGAGACCCAGTACTTC.

This clonotype was detected many times. The rearrangement links TRBV5-1 to TRBJ2-5, with 10 bases matching TRBD2. The germline gives CDR1 SGHRS, CDR2 YFSETQ. V was pared by 1 base and J by 5 bases, with 8 bases of the junction left unmatched. The CDR3 runs to 16 residues. In nucleotides, the CDR3 is TGCGCCAGCAGCTTGAAGGCTAGCGGGAGACACGAGACCCAGTACTTC. This encodes CASSLKASGRHETQYF.

This clonotype was observed many times. The J gene is TRBJ2-1, the V gene TRBV3-1; D not certain. CDR3 length equals 13 residues. Germline CDR1 and CDR2: LGHDT and YNNKEL (reference sequence). Trimming took off 4 bases at V and 7 bases at J, with 11 bases between the two ends. CDR3 loop: CASSPPVKNEQFF. The DNA for the CDR3 is TGTGCCAGCAGCCCCCCCGTGAAAAATGAGCAGTTCTTC.

V gene TRBV6-2 or TRBV6-3 combines with J gene TRBJ1-1; D gene unclear. Germline V gene sequence: CDR1 MNHEY, CDR2 SVGEGT. Trimming stripped 6 bases from V and 1 base from J, with 18 bases between. CDR3 length: 16 amino acids. The CDR3 is CASSYGYPNWNTEAFF. The DNA of the CDR3 is TGTGCCAGCAGCTACGGCTACCCTAATTGGAACACTGAAGCTTTCTTT.

This rearrangement joins TRBV5-6 to TRBJ1-1; no firm D call. Trimming took 0 bases from V and 5 from J, leaving 11 bases between them. The CDR3 loop spans 14 amino acids. Germline V gives CDR1 SGHDT, CDR2 YYEEEE. The CDR3 reads CASSLGGYITEAFF. For the CDR3, the DNA is TGTGCCAGCAGCTTGGGCGGCTACATAACTGAAGCTTTCTTT.

In this sample, this clonotype turned up many times. This chain joins TRBV6-6 and TRBJ1-1; D gene uncertain. Looked up from germline, CDR1 is MNHNY and CDR2 is SVGAGI (reference sequence). V gave up 8 bases and J gave up 3 bases, with 10 bases separating them. CDR3 length: 12 amino acids. This CDR3 is CASRTVDTEAFF. CDR3 DNA sequence: TGTGCCAGCCGGACCGTGGACACTGAAGCTTTCTTT.

This clonotype was detected ten times or more. The V call is TRBV10-3, the J call TRBJ2-1, with 10 positions matching TRBD2. Unmatched junction bases numbered 5, after V lost 3 bases and J lost 3 bases. The V gene's germline CDR1 is ENHRY and CDR2 SYGVKD. The CDR3 has 16 amino acids. CDR3 region: CAISDPSGSFYNEQFF. Here the CDR3 DNA reads TGTGCCATCAGTGATCCTAGCGGGAGTTTCTACAATGAGCAGTTCTTC.

This clonotype was recorded many times. The J gene is TRBJ2-5, the V gene TRBV6-5, with TRBD2 as a possible D gene (7 bases). V lost 8 bases to trimming and J lost 1 base, with 11 bases between them. CDR3 length equals 13 residues. CDR1 is MNHEY and CDR2 is SVGAGI in the germline V gene. The CDR3 sequence is CASGGAAQETQYF. For the CDR3, the DNA is TGTGCCAGCGGGGGGGCGGCCCAAGAGACCCAGTACTTC.

J is TRBJ2-5 and V is TRBV2, with D perhaps matching TRBD1 (5 bases). CDR1 is SNHLY, CDR2 FYNNEI, per germline. The V gene lost 7 bases and the J gene lost 5 bases, with 8 bases spanning the gap. This CDR3 comprises 11 residues. Here the CDR3 reads CASIRAETQYF. The CDR3 region has the DNA TGTGCCAGCATCAGGGCGGAGACCCAGTACTTC.

This clonotype was seen ten or more times. V is TRBV6-2 or TRBV6-3 and J is TRBJ1-5; no reliable D call. V was clipped by 5 bases and J by 5 bases, with 7 bases between them. There are 12 residues in the CDR3. Germline V gives CDR1 MNHEY, CDR2 SVGEGT. The CDR3 reads CASSPRDQPQHF. The CDR3 DNA reads as TGTGCCAGCAGTCCGAGGGATCAGCCCCAGCATTTT.

V usage is TRBV27 and J usage is TRBJ2-7, with D perhaps matching TRBD1 (7 bases). Trimming took 3 bases from V and 7 from J, leaving 22 bases between them. The CDR3 totals 16 residues. Germline CDR1 reads MNHEY; CDR2 reads SMNVEV (reference sequence). The CDR3 nucleotides are TGTGCCAGCAGTTTGGCCCAGGGGGGCGCGAGGCATGAGCAGTACTTC. Protein sequence: CASSLAQGGARHEQYF.

This clonotype was seen at least ten times. CDR3 coding DNA: TGTGCCAGCAGCTTAGGAGGGGCAGGGACCGGGGAGCTGTTTTTT. Residues: CASSLGGAGTGELFF. The chain links TRBV7-6 to TRBJ2-2; D is tentatively TRBD1 or TRBD2 (5 bases each). CDR1 and CDR2 (germline): SGHVS, FNYEAQ. CDR3 length: 15 amino acids. V lost 1 base to trimming and J lost 5 bases, with 11 bases between them. The full variable domain, with the rest looked up from reference TRBV7-6 and TRBJ2-2, is GAGVSQSPRYKVTKRGQDVALRCDPISGHVSLYWYRQALGQGPEFLTYFNYEAQQDKSGLPNDRFSAERPEGSISTLTIQRTEQRDSAMYRCASSLGGAGTGELFFGEGSRLTVL.

This clonotype showed up many times. The chain is built from TRBV7-2 and TRBJ2-3, with D possibly matching TRBD2 (5 bases). Germline assignment: CDR1 SGHTA and CDR2 FQGNSA. Trimming stripped 5 bases from V and 0 bases from J, with 15 bases between. The CDR3 has 16 residues. The CDR3 bases are TGTGCCAGCAGCCACAGAGCGGATTCTAGCACAGATACGCAGTATTTT. Its translation: CASSHRADSSTDTQYF.

This clonotype occurred many times. This chain links TRBV10-3 with TRBJ2-6; 8 positions agree with TRBD1. The CDR3 has 19 residues. Germline CDR1 reads ENHRY; CDR2 reads SYGVKD. Trimming took 0 bases from V and 2 from J; bases not matched to a gene: 9. CDR3 region: CAISESRDRQLAGANVLTF. The CDR3 DNA follows: TGTGCCATCAGTGAGTCAAGGGACAGGCAGCTAGCTGGGGCCAACGTCCTGACTTTC.

This clonotype has at least ten counts. The CDR3 DNA reads TGTGCCAGCAGCTCCCCCCAGGGGGCGGGTCAAGAGACCCAGTACTTC. It yields the protein CASSSPQGAGQETQYF. This chain connects TRBV11-2 to TRBJ2-5; 8 bases are shared with TRBD1. Germline CDR1 and CDR2: SGHAT and FQNNGV. This CDR3 has 16 residues. The trim removed 4 bases at V and 2 bases at J, leaving 9 bases unmatched.

This clonotype was picked up many times. This rearrangement joins TRBV20-1 to TRBJ2-1; 8 bases line up with TRBD2. This CDR3 is built from 16 residues. J gave up 0 bases and V 1 base, and 5 bases lay outside the gene matches. CDR1 DFQATT and CDR2 SNEGSKA come from the germline V gene (reference sequence). CDR3 coding DNA: TGCAGTGCTAGAGTGATAGCGGGAAGCTCCTACAATGAGCAGTTCTTC. Its translation is CSARVIAGSSYNEQFF.

In its sample, this clonotype was seen many times. The chain recombines TRBV30 with TRBJ1-1, with a possible D match to TRBD1 (6 bases). The CDR3 contains 14 residues. The germline V gene encodes CDR1 GTSNPN and CDR2 SVGIG (reference sequence). V dropped 8 bases and J dropped 3 bases, with 19 bases sitting between them. The CDR3 region has the DNA TGTGCCCGGACCAGGGGCGGGGAGCACACTGAAGCTTTCTTT. Protein product: CARTRGGEHTEAFF.

There are many counts of this clonotype. CDR3 in amino acids: CASSQLFQETQYF. CDR3 coding DNA: TGCGCCAGCAGCCAATTATTCCAAGAGACCCAGTACTTC. The chain uses TRBV4-1 and TRBJ2-5; no clear D gene. This CDR3 spans 13 amino acids. Germline V gene data show CDR1 as MGHRA and CDR2 as YSYEKL. Trimming left V 2 bases short and J 1 base short, with 5 bases between.